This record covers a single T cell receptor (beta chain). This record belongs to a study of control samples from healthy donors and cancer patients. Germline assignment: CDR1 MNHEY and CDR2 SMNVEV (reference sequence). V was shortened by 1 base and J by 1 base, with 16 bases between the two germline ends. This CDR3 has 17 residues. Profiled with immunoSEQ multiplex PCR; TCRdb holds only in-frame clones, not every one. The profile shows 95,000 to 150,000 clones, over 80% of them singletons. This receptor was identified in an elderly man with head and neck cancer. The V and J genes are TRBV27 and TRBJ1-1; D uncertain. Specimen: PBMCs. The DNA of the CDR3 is TGTGCCAGCAGTTTATTTTCGGGCGAAGGATCGAACACTGAAGCTTTCTTT. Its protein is CASSLFSGEGSNTEAFF.